This T cell receptor (beta chain) was observed in a study of CD8+CD57+ T cells in acquired aplastic anemia. Study context: Recorded DNA amounts for sorted CD4+ and CD8+ cells had an average of approximately 3 ug.

This clonotype has only one observation. Patients sequenced had flow cytometry evidence of CD8+CD57+ cell expansion. TCR beta VDJ and CDR3 profiles were obtained from a genomic DNA template. TCRdb redid the calling of the reads with MiXCR, one entry per CDR3 protein. Of about 120,000 distinct CDR3 sequences listed, 55% to 70% are singletons. Sequenced material: sorted CD4+, CD8+, or CD8+CD57+ T cells (not recorded which) from PBMCs. This TCR derives from a human donor with aplastic anemia.

CDR3 nucleotides: TGCAGTGCTAAGACTGAGGATCAGCCCCAGCATTTT. The encoded protein is CSAKTEDQPQHF. V and J are TRBV20-1 and TRBJ1-5; the D is unclear. V was pared by 4 bases and J by 5 bases, with 9 bases between. CDR1 DFQATT and CDR2 SNEGSKA come from the germline V gene (reference sequence). The CDR3 runs 12 residues.